The rows below give T cell receptor beta chains drawn from one sample of a study of beta chain features in type 1 diabetes. Only in-frame clones appear in the TCRdb table, and some are missing; sequencing was by immunoSEQ multiplex PCR. The sample shows hundreds of thousands of clones, approximately 12% of them seen only once. The sample consisted of naive CD4+ T cells from blood. These receptors came from a young man in good health. CDR3s include the opening cysteine and the closing phenylalanine or tryptophan. The D gene is left open where the match is weak. Clone size is given for some rows only: seen once, a few or many times, or a class if the clone is expanded.

J gene	D gene	V gene	CDR3 length	clone size	CDR3 DNA	CDR3 protein
TRBJ2-5	.	TRBV2	11	few	TGTGCCAGCAGTCTTCAGGGTTGGGGGTACTTC	CASSLQGWGYF
TRBJ1-4	TRBD1	TRBV9	15	.	TGTGCCAGCAGCGTAGGGACAGGGGTGGTTGAAAAACTGTTTTTT	CASSVGTGVVEKLFF
TRBJ2-5	.	TRBV5-1	13	.	TGCGCCAGCAGCTTGGATATCCAAGAGACCCAGTACTTC	CASSLDIQETQYF
TRBJ2-1	TRBD2	TRBV18	16	.	TGTGCCAGCTCACCAGGGACTAGCGGCTCCTACAATGAGCAGTTCTTC	CASSPGTSGSYNEQFF
TRBJ2-3	.	TRBV5-4	12	.	TGTGCCAGCAGCCAAGTGGAGCGTACGCAGTATTTT	CASSQVERTQYF
TRBJ1-2	.	TRBV2	13	few	TGTGCCAGCAGTGGGGACACCAACTATGGCTACACCTTC	CASSGDTNYGYTF
TRBJ1-3	.	TRBV5-4	16	.	TGTGCCAGCAGCGAATCAGGGGTCGGCTCTGGAAACACCATATATTTT	CASSESGVGSGNTIYF
TRBJ1-3	.	TRBV25-1	13	few	TGTGCCACCGGAGAGTCTTTCTTGAACACCATATATTTT	CATGESFLNTIYF
TRBJ2-3	TRBD2	TRBV11-2	15	.	TGTGCCAGCAGCTTATTGGGGGGGAGCACAGATACGCAGTATTTT	CASSLLGGSTDTQYF
TRBJ2-6	TRBD1	TRBV19	17	few	TGTGCCACCTTGGACAGGGGTCGCGGGCCTGGGGCCAACGTCCTGACTTTC	CATLDRGRGPGANVLTF
TRBJ2-7	.	TRBV9	14	.	TGTGCCAGCAGCAGTGAGGGTAGGCGCTACGAGCAGTACTTC	CASSSEGRRYEQYF
TRBJ2-1	.	TRBV6-5	12	.	TGTGCCAGCAGTCGCACCGGGACAATGCAGTTCTTC	CASSRTGTMQFF
TRBJ2-5	.	TRBV18	12	few	TGTGCCAGCTCACCAGCTCGGGAGACCCAGTACTTC	CASSPARETQYF
TRBJ2-3	.	TRBV7-3	14	few	TGTGCCAGCAGCTCAGACAGGCATCCAGATACGCAGTATTTT	CASSSDRHPDTQYF
TRBJ2-1	TRBD2	TRBV6-5	15	.	TGTGCCAGCACCCTCGAGCGGGGGAGATACAATGAGCAGTTCTTC	CASTLERGRYNEQFF
TRBJ2-7	.	TRBV19	14	.	TGTGCCAGTAGTATTGGAAGGAGCTCCTACGAGCAGTACTTC	CASSIGRSSYEQYF
TRBJ1-2	TRBD1	TRBV28	15	.	TGTGCCAGCAGGGACGAGACAGGGCTTCGCTATGGCTACACCTTC	CASRDETGLRYGYTF
TRBJ2-2	.	TRBV10-3	15	.	TGTGCCATCAGTGAACTATCAGCGAACACCGGGGAGCTGTTTTTT	CAISELSANTGELFF
TRBJ2-3	.	TRBV7-3	18	.	TGTGCCAGCAGCGCTCAATCCCCACAACAGGGTGGTGCAGATACGCAGTATTTT	CASSAQSPQQGGADTQYF
TRBJ2-1	TRBD2	TRBV25-1	15	few	TGTGCCAGCAGCCCTACTAGCGGGTCCTACAATGAGCAGTTCTTC	CASSPTSGSYNEQFF
TRBJ1-2	TRBD1	TRBV5-4	15	.	TGTGCCAGCAGCCAAGAGTGGGGACAGTCATATGGCTACACCTTC	CASSQEWGQSYGYTF
TRBJ2-7	TRBD2	TRBV27	14	.	TGTGCCAGCAGTTTGAGCGGGAGCTCCTACGAGCAGTACTTC	CASSLSGSSYEQYF
TRBJ2-7	.	TRBV7-2	13	few	TGTGCCAGCAGCTTCGGGAGAGCTTACGAGCAGTACTTC	CASSFGRAYEQYF
TRBJ2-7	.	TRBV5-4	13	few	TGTGCCGTAGGGACTGTACAAACTCACGAGCAGTACTTC	CAVGTVQTHEQYF
TRBJ2-4	.	TRBV7-2	14	.	TGTGCCAGCAGCTTAGCGTTTCAGGGGCACATTCAGTACTTC	CASSLAFQGHIQYF
TRBJ2-5	TRBD2	TRBV18	17	few	TGTGCCAGCTCACCACGCTCCCCCTCGGGGGGGCAAGAGACCCAGTACTTC	CASSPRSPSGGQETQYF
TRBJ1-2	TRBD1	TRBV6-5	16	few	TGTGCCAGCAGTTCTATTCTTGGACAGGGCGGCTATGGCTACACCTTC	CASSSILGQGGYGYTF
TRBJ2-7	TRBD1	TRBV10-3	13	.	TGTGCCATCAGTGCGGGACAGGGGTACGAGCAGTACTTC	CAISAGQGYEQYF
TRBJ2-7	TRBD1	TRBV2	12	few	TGTGCCAGGGGGACAGCTGTCTACGAGCAGTACTTC	CARGTAVYEQYF
TRBJ2-1	TRBD2	TRBV5-1	17	few	TGCGCCAGCAGCTTGGCAGGACTAGCGGACTCCTACAATGAGCAGTTCTTC	CASSLAGLADSYNEQFF
TRBJ1-2	.	TRBV4-1	17	.	TGCGCCAGCAGCCAAAGATCCCGAACCCGGGACTCGTATGGCTACACCTTC	CASSQRSRTRDSYGYTF
TRBJ2-5	.	TRBV29-1	14	.	TGCAGCGTCGCTCCGACAGGAAGAGGGGAGACCCAGTACTTC	CSVAPTGRGETQYF
TRBJ2-7	.	TRBV28	13	few	TGTGCCAGCAGTTTATACGGTCTCTACGAGCAGTACTTC	CASSLYGLYEQYF
TRBJ2-7	TRBD1	TRBV13	15	.	TGTGCCAGCAGCTCTCGTTTACAGGGGGCCTACGAGCAGTACTTC	CASSSRLQGAYEQYF
TRBJ2-1	.	TRBV5-1	15	.	TGCGCCAGCAGCTTGGAAGGGAGCTCCTACAATGAGCAGTTCTTC	CASSLEGSSYNEQFF
TRBJ2-7	TRBD2	TRBV4-2	16	few	TGTGCCAGCAGCCAGCTTAGCGGGAGTTTTTCCTACGAGCAGTACTTC	CASSQLSGSFSYEQYF
TRBJ2-7	TRBD2	TRBV9	14	.	TGTGCCAGCAGCGCGGGACTAGCTCCCAACGAGCAGTACTTC	CASSAGLAPNEQYF
TRBJ1-2	TRBD1	TRBV18	13	.	TGTGCCAGCTCAACCGGGACAGGATATGGCTACACCTTC	CASSTGTGYGYTF
TRBJ2-7	.	TRBV29-1	12	many	TGCAGCGGCCCGAGGGAATCCTACGAGCAGTACTTC	CSGPRESYEQYF
TRBJ2-1	.	TRBV5-1	15	.	TGCGCCAGCAGAGGAGGGATTGGATTGGGGATAAAGCAGTTCTTC	CASRGGIGLGIKQFF
TRBJ2-1	TRBD1	TRBV27	16	.	TGTGCCAGCAGTCCCCGGACAGGGGGCTATTACAATGAGCAGTTCTTC	CASSPRTGGYYNEQFF
TRBJ2-1	.	TRBV7-3	12	few	TGTGCCAGCTCCCAACAGGGCAATGAGCAGTTCTTC	CASSQQGNEQFF
TRBJ2-3	TRBD2	TRBV28	18	few	TGTGCCAGCAGTCCATGGACTAGCGGGAGGGCCCTCGATTATACGCAGTATTTT	CASSPWTSGRALDYTQYF
TRBJ2-3	TRBD1	TRBV10-3	15	few	TGTGCCATCAGTGAGGACAGGGGAGCCACAGATACGCAGTATTTT	CAISEDRGATDTQYF
TRBJ2-1	.	TRBV7-6	11	.	TGTGCCAGCAGCTTCCAAAATGAGCAGTTCTTC	CASSFQNEQFF
TRBJ2-5	TRBD2	TRBV11-3	15	.	TGTGCCAGCAGCTTAGTGACGGGAGGGGAGGAGACCCAGTACTTC	CASSLVTGGEETQYF
TRBJ2-4	.	TRBV5-5	13	few	TGTGCCAGCAGCCTACCAGGGGGGAACATTCAGTACTTC	CASSLPGGNIQYF
TRBJ2-7	.	TRBV30	12	few	TGTGCCTGGAGTGTAAACATTTACGAGCAGTACTTC	CAWSVNIYEQYF
TRBJ1-2	.	TRBV9	15	.	TGTGCCAGCAGCGTAGACCCGGTCGTAAACTATGGCTACACCTTC	CASSVDPVVNYGYTF
TRBJ2-3	.	TRBV6-5	15	.	TGTGCCAGCAGTTACCGTGGGCCGAGCACAGATACGCAGTATTTT	CASSYRGPSTDTQYF
TRBJ1-5	TRBD1	TRBV30	15	.	TGTGCCTGGAGTCGGTCCGGGACAGGGGAACAGCCCCAGCATTTT	CAWSRSGTGEQPQHF
TRBJ2-5	.	TRBV5-6	15	few	TGTGCCAGCATCCACATGACAGGCGCCCAAGAGACCCAGTACTTC	CASIHMTGAQETQYF
TRBJ2-5	TRBD1	TRBV6-6	14	few	TGTGCCAGCAGTTACGGGACAGGGACGGAGACCCAGTACTTC	CASSYGTGTETQYF
TRBJ2-7	.	TRBV18	16	few	TGTGCCAGCTCACCGACTACAGGGTTGGCTCTATACGAGCAGTACTTC	CASSPTTGLALYEQYF
TRBJ2-1	TRBD2	TRBV25-1	15	few	TGTGCCAGCAGTGAGGGGACTAGCGAATACAATGAGCAGTTCTTC	CASSEGTSEYNEQFF